This TCR beta chain was recovered during a study of T cells in tumors and immune-related adverse events (dated by TCRdb to the early 2020s). This sample's treatment or condition label indicates: nivolumab (PD-1 blockade) given before sampling. The DNeasy Blood and Tissue Kit was used to extract DNA from the formalin-fixed paraffin-embedded specimens. Turning to this clone: Its antigen is not yet known. No qualities accompany the bases; no much larger clone lies one base away.

Using the immunoSEQ assay, the TCR beta locus was amplified and sequenced, producing bulk TCR Vbeta CDR3 data. Turning to the authors' computational methods: CDR3s were excluded if they were non-productive, were shorter than 7 amino acids, or did not start with C or end with F/W. Only specimens with at least 1000 reads were analysed, and clonotypes were defined at the amino acid level. To compute clonality, Pielou's evenness was subtracted from 1. To equalize library sizes, abundance-weighted random subsampling with replacement was performed 100 times so that 95% confidence intervals could be reported. The Morisita overlap index was used to quantify repertoire overlap, and the top 40 clones in each specimen were examined for overlap with the irAE. TCRdb holds this immuneACCESS table with in-frame rearrangements only. Some clones are missing; in checked studies, unresolved V genes explain under half, and the rest has no known cause. The V and J calls and clone size are taken from that table; D and trimming were inferred from the DNA. This sample holds roughly 20,000 clones; about 89% were observed only once. 1.3% to 1.5% of the sample goes to the ten largest clones.

Spanning cysteine to phenylalanine, the CDR3 consists of 13 amino acids. Just the 39-base CDR3 DNA is kept, in frame starting at base 1. From a lookup of the germline V gene, CDR1 and CDR2 are SQVTM and ANQGSEA. Trimming at the junction amounts to 5 bases on V and 0 bases on J, and the germline ends lie 10 bases apart. The receptor's source is a female donor with metastatic renal cell carcinoma. The sequence links TRBV29-1 to TRBJ1-2, with a weak D call of TRBD1 (5 bases match). Sequencing was performed on lymph node tissue, taken from a patient treated with anti-PD-1 therapy. The CDR3 protein sequence reads: CSVTKGANYGYTF. The bases are TGCAGCGTTACAAAAGGGGCTAACTATGGCTACACCTTC. The variable domain in full, with residues beyond the CDR3 obtained from the reference TRBV29-1 and TRBJ1-2 genes, is SAVISQKPSRDICQRGTSLTIQCQVDSQVTMMFWYRQQPGQSLTLIATANQGSEATYESGFVIDKFPISRPNLTFSTLTVSNMSPEDSSIYLCSVTKGANYGYTFGSGTRLTVV.